Detailed here is one T cell receptor beta chain. V lost 4 bases to trimming and J lost 1 base, with 11 bases between them. The CDR3 contains 15 residues. Looked up from germline, CDR1 is SGHTA and CDR2 is FQGTGA. The data were taken from a study of blood T cell repertoires in COVID-19. About the research overall: The analysed material was cDNA or gDNA that came from T cells, B-cell-depleted T cells, or PBMCs.

Profiling relied on immunoSEQ multiplex PCR, and the TCRdb table lists in-frame clones only, not all of them. The sample lists roughly 150,000 clones; 75% to 85% were seen once. This TCR was recovered from a man in his fifties or sixties with acute or convalescent COVID-19. Material for sequencing was peripheral blood. The rearrangement joins TRBV7-3 to TRBJ1-5; tentatively, D is TRBD1 (5 bases). Here the CDR3 DNA reads TGTGCCAGCAGCTCCCAGGGCTGGAGCAATCAGCCCCAGCATTTT. It translates to CASSSQGWSNQPQHF.